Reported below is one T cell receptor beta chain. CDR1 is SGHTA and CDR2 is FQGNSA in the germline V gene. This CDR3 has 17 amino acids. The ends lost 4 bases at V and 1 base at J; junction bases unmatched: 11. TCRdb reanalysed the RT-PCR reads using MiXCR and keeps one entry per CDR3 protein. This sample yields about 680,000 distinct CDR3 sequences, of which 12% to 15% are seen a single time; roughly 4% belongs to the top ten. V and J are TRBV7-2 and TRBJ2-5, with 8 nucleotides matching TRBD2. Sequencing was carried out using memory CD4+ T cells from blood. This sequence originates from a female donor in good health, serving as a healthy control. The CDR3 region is CASSSTARTSPQETQYF. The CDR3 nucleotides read TGTGCCAGCAGCTCGACAGCGAGGACTAGCCCCCAAGAGACCCAGTACTTC.